This TCR beta chain emerged from a study of beta chain features in type 1 diabetes. The CDR3 is 13 amino acids. Losses at the gene ends were 5 bases for V and 2 bases for J; bases not matched to a gene: 6. Germline V lookup: CDR1 SQVTM, CDR2 ANQGSEA. All of the isolated RNA was reverse transcribed, so expressed TCRB transcripts were sequenced. Data came from immunoSEQ multiplex PCR; TCRdb stores just in-frame clones and leaves some out. This sample carries 200,000 to 300,000 clones, about 71% of them seen once, and the ten largest clones take about 0.05%. V and J are TRBV29-1 and TRBJ2-7; TRBD2 matches 7 bases. Sequencing was carried out using naive CD4+ T cells from blood. This TCR derives from a man aged 25 to 40 in good health. Written as DNA, the CDR3 is TGCAGCGTTATCAAGCGGGGCACCTACGAGCAGTACTTC. This sequence encodes CSVIKRGTYEQYF.